This T cell receptor (beta chain) was found in a study of shared clonotypes between healthy human individuals. Notes on this clone: Its antigen remains unidentified.

The CDR3 contains 15 residues. The ends were cut back, 0 bases at V and 7 bases at J, with 13 bases in the middle. The germline CDR1 and CDR2 sequences are MNHEY and SVGAGI. It was CD45RO-negative cells, positively selected for CCR7, that made up naive CD8 cells, with terminally differentiated effector memory CD45RA+ cells excluded. The method was immunoSEQ multiplex PCR; TCRdb's version includes in-frame clones alone and lacks a portion of them. In the table there are about 2,200,000 clones, about 92% of which are singletons. Whole-study findings and limits: Clonotypes which were not shared had lower generation probabilities than clonotypes that all four donors shared. Clonotype sharing across donors was expected to vary with sequencing depth. The genetic and exposure-history diversity represented was limited by few donors. Despite large depth, sorted-subset datasets appeared incompletely sequenced.

This rearrangement joins TRBV6-5 to TRBJ2-1; D remains ambiguous. Sequenced sample: naive CD8+ T cells from PBMCs. The TCR originated in a man between 18 and 29 years old in good health. Some clones in this sample may be carry-over from other donors' samples. The CDR3 DNA reads TGTGCCAGCAGTTACTCGTCATTGGAGTGGAATGAGCAGTTCTTC. Its protein is CASSYSSLEWNEQFF.